This TCR beta chain was recovered during a study of cytomegalovirus exposure and HLA in healthy donors. At the level of the study: There were just under 400 genotyped donors. Of these, roughly 86% fell in the genetic ancestry cluster associated with self-reported Caucasian donors.

The CDR3 loop spans 15 amino acids. From germline, CDR1 is SGHNT and CDR2 YYREEE (reference sequence). Trimming removed 1 base from V and 1 base from J; junction bases left unmatched: 2. The PCR had 60 Vbeta and 13 Jbeta primers. TCRdb's copy holds only in-frame clones and misses some; the assay was immunoSEQ multiplex PCR. Of over 200,000 clones listed, about 89% were seen once; the top ten hold approximately 1%. Findings of the study overall: Roughly uniform depth of sequencing across donors was assumed in presence/absence analyses. Cytomegalovirus association was assigned to more than 150 TCR beta chains. Relative to the approximately 700-donor mean, N-insertions were reportedly fewer in an Asian-associated ancestry cluster in a later analysis.

About this clone itself: No antigen is known for it.

The TCR originated in a woman aged 18-29 years in good health and CMV-seronegative. The sample consisted of PBMCs. J is TRBJ1-2 and V is TRBV5-4; TRBD1 matches 9 bases. The CDR3 loop is CASSLLGQGNYGYTF. The CDR3 DNA follows: TGTGCCAGCAGCTTGTTGGGACAGGGTAACTATGGCTACACCTTC.